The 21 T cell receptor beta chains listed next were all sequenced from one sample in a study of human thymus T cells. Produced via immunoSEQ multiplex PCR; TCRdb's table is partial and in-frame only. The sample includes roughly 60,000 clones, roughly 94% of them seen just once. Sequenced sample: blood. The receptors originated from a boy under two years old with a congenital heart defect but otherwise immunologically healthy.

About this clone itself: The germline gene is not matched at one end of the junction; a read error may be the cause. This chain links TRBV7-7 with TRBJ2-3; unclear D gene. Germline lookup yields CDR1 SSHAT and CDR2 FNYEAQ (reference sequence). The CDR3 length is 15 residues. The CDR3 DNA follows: TGTGCTAGCAGCCCCGTCGGGCCTAGCACAGATACGCAGTATTTT. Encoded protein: CASSPVGPSTDTQYF.

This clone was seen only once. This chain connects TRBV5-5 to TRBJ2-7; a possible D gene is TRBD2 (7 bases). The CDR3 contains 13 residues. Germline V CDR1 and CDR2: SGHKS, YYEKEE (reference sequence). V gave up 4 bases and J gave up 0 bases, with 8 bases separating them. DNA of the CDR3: TGTGCCAGCAGCGGGGGGGCCTCCTACGAGCAGTACTTC. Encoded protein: CASSGGASYEQYF.

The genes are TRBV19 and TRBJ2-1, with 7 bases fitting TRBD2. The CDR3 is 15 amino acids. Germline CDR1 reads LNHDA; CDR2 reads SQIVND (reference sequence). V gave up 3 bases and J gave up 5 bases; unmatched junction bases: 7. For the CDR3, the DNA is TGTGCCAGTAGTATCCCCGACGGGAGGAACAATGAGCAGTTCTTC. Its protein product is CASSIPDGRNNEQFF.

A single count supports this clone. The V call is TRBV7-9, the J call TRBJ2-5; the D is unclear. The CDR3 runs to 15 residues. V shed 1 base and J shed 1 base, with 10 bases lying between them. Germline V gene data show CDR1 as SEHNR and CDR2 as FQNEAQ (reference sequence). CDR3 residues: CASSLEELAQETQYF. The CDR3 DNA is TGTGCCAGCAGCTTAGAGGAACTGGCCCAAGAGACCCAGTACTTC. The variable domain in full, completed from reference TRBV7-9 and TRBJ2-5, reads DTGVSQNPRHKITKRGQNVTFRCDPISEHNRLYWYRQTLGQGPEFLTYFQNEAQLEKSRLLSDRFSAERPKGSFSTLEIQRTEQGDSAMYLCASSLEELAQETQYFGPGTRLLVL.

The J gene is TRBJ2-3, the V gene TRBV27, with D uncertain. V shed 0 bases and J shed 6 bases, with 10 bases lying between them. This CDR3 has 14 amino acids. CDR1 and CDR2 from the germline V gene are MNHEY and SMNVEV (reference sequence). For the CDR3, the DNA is TGTGCCAGCAGTTTATCGCCCCCGGTGGATACGCAGTATTTT. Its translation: CASSLSPPVDTQYF.

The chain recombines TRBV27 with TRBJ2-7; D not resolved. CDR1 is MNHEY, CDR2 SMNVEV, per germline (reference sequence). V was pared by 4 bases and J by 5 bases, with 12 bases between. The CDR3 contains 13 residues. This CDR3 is CASSYHMDHEQYF. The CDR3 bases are TGTGCCAGCAGTTATCATATGGACCACGAGCAGTACTTC.

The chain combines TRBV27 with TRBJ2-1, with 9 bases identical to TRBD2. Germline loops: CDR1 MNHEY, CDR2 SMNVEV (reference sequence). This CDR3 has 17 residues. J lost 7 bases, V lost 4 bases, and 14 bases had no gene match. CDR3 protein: CASSSRLAEPLQNEQFF. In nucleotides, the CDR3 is TGTGCCAGCAGTTCGAGACTAGCGGAACCCCTACAGAATGAGCAGTTCTTC.

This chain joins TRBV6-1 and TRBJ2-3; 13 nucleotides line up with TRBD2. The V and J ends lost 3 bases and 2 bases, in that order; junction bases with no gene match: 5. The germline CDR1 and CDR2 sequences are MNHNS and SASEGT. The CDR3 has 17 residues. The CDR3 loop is CASSDTGTSGVTDTQYF. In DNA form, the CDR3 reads TGTGCCAGCAGTGACACCGGGACTAGCGGGGTCACAGATACGCAGTATTTT.

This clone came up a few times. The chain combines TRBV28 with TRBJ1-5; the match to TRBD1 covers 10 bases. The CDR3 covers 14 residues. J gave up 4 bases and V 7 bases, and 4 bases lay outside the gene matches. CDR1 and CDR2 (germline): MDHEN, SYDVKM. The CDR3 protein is CASTRDRGNQPQHF. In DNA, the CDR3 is TGTGCCAGCACCCGGGACAGGGGTAATCAGCCCCAGCATTTT. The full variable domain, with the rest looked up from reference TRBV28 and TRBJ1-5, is DVKVTQSSRYLVKRTGEKVFLECVQDMDHENMFWYRQDPGLGLRLIYFSYDVKMKEKGDIPEGYSVSREKKERFSLILESASTNQTSMYLCASTRDRGNQPQHFGDGTRLSIL.

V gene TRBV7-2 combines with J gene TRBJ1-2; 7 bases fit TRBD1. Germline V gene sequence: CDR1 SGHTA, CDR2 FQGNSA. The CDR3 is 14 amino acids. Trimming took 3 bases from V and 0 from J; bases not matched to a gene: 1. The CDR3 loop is CASSFGTANYGYTF. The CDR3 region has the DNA TGTGCCAGCAGCTTTGGGACAGCTAACTATGGCTACACCTTC.

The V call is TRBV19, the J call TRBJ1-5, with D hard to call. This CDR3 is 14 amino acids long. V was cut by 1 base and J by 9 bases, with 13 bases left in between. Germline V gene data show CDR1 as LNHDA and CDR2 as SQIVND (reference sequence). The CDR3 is CASSIGGGLGPQHF. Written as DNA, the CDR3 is TGTGCCAGTAGTATAGGGGGAGGCCTTGGGCCCCAGCATTTT.

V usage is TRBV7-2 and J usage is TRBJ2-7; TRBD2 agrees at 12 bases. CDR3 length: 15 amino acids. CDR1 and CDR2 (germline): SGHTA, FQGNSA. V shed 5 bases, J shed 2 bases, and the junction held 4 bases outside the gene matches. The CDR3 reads CASSVGLAGPYEQYF. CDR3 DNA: TGTGCCAGCAGCGTAGGACTAGCGGGACCCTACGAGCAGTACTTC.

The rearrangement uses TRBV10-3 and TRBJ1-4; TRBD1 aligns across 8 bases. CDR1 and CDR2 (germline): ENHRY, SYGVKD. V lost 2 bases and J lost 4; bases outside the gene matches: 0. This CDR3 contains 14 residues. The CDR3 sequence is CAISEDRGNEKLFF. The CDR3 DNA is TGTGCCATCAGTGAGGACAGGGGTAATGAAAAACTGTTTTTT.

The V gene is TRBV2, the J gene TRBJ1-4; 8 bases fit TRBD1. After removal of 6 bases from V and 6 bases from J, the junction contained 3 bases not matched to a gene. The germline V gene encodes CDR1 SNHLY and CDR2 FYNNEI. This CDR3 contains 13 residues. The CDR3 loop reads CASRQTGDEKLFF. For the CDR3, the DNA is TGTGCCAGCAGACAGACAGGGGATGAAAAACTGTTTTTT.

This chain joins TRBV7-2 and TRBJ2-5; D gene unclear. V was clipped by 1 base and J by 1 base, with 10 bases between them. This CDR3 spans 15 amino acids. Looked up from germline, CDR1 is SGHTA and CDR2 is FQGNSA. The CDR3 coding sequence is TGTGCCAGCAGCTTAGACGGCCACTCCCAAGAGACCCAGTACTTC. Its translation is CASSLDGHSQETQYF.

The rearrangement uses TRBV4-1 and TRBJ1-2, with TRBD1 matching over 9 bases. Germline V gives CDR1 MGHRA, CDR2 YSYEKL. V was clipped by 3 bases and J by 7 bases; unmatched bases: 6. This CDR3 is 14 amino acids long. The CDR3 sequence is CASSHPQGAGGYTF. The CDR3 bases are TGCGCCAGCAGCCACCCACAGGGGGCGGGTGGCTACACCTTC.

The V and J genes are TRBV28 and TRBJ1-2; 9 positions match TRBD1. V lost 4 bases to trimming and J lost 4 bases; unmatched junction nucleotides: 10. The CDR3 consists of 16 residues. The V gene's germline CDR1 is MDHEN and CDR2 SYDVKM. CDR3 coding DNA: TGTGCCAGCAGTTCTTCCGCGACAGGGGGAACCTATGGCTACACCTTC. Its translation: CASSSSATGGTYGYTF.

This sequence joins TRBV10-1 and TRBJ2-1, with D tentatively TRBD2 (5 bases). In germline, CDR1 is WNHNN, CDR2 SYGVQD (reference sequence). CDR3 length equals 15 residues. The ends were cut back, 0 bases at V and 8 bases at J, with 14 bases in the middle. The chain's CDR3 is CASSESEGLVHEQFF. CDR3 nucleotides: TGCGCCAGCAGTGAGTCTGAGGGATTGGTTCATGAGCAGTTCTTC.

DNA of the CDR3: TGTGCCAGCAGCTTAAGTGAGCGGGGGGGACAAGAGACCCAGTACTTC. It encodes CASSLSERGGQETQYF. The V gene is TRBV13, the J gene TRBJ2-5; 10 bases line up with TRBD2. V lost 2 bases and J lost 2; bases outside the gene matches: 5. Germline V gives CDR1 PRHDT, CDR2 FYEKMQ (reference sequence). The CDR3 contains 16 residues.

The CDR3 sequence is CASSTLAGAGELFF. CDR3 DNA: TGTGCCAGCAGCACACTAGCGGGGGCCGGGGAGCTGTTTTTT. The chain combines TRBV27 with TRBJ2-2; 11 nucleotides align to TRBD2. The trim removed 6 bases at V and 6 bases at J, leaving 3 bases unmatched. Germline loops: CDR1 MNHEY, CDR2 SMNVEV (reference sequence). The CDR3 is 14 amino acids.

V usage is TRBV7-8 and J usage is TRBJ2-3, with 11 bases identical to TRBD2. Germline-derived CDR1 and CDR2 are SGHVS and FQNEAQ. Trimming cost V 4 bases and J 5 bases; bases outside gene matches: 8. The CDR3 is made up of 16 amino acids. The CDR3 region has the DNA TGTGCCAGCAGCTGGATTGTAGCGGGGGGGATAGATACGCAGTATTTT. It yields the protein CASSWIVAGGIDTQYF.